This T cell receptor (beta chain) was recorded in a study of OX40 agonist ivuxolimab in advanced cancers. This clone has just a few counts. Sequencing was performed with immunoSEQ multiplex PCR; in TCRdb, only in-frame clones are kept and a portion is missing. The table lists 15,000 to 20,000 clones, around 81% of them singletons. The V gene lost 0 bases and the J gene lost 3 bases, with 15 bases spanning the gap. Germline-derived CDR1 and CDR2 are LNHNV and YYDKDF (reference sequence). The CDR3 covers 17 residues. The J gene is TRBJ2-4, the V gene TRBV15, with D possibly TRBD2 on 5 matching bases. Source: CD4+ or CD8+ T cells sorted from blood, taken in a trial of the OX40 agonist ivuxolimab. This TCR came from an adult with an advanced solid tumor such as melanoma, head and neck, liver or kidney cancer. The CDR3 DNA follows: TGTGCCACCAGCAGAGATCCCCGGACTGAGCACAAAAACATTCAGTACTTC. It yields the protein CATSRDPRTEHKNIQYF.